This T cell receptor (beta chain) was recovered during a study of cytomegalovirus exposure and HLA in healthy donors. Study observations and caveats: Further analysis, carried out later, found HLA-associated TCR beta chains more clonally expanded than equally common other chains. According to the study, about 180 TCR beta chains were cytomegalovirus-associated.

The CDR3 length is 11 residues. Per the germline V gene, CDR1 is LNHDA and CDR2 is SQIVND (reference sequence). With 5 bases removed from V and 4 bases from J, the gap between germline ends came to 3 bases. PCR primers comprised 60 Vbeta and 13 Jbeta primers. The method was immunoSEQ multiplex PCR; TCRdb's version includes in-frame clones alone and lacks a portion of them. The sample includes roughly 99,000 clones, approximately 80% of them seen just once. The sample holds a few counts of this clone. Its antigen is not known. The TCR was taken from a male donor in good health and CMV-seropositive. The chain recombines TRBV19 with TRBJ2-1; D gene unclear. The specimen sequenced was PBMCs. The CDR3 sequence: CASSSYNEQFF. The CDR3 nucleotides are TGTGCCAGTAGTTCGTACAATGAGCAGTTCTTC.